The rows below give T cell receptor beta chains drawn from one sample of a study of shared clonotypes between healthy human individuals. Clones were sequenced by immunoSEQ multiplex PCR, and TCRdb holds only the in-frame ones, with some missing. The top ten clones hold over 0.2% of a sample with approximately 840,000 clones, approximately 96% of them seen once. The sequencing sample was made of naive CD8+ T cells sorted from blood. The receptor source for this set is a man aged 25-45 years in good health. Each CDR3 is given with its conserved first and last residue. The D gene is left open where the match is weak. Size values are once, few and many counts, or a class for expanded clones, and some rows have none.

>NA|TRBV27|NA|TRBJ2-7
CASSPFGGYEQYF
TGTGCCAGCAGTCCCTTTGGGGGGTACGAGCAGTACTTC
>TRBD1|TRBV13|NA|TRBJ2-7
CASSRTGGGSNEQYF
TGTGCCAGCAGCAGGACAGGGGGAGGATCCAACGAGCAGTACTTC
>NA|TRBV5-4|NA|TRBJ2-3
CASGSRWASTDTQYF
TGTGCCAGCGGCTCGCGGTGGGCTAGCACAGATACGCAGTATTTT
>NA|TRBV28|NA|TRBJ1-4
CASSGPGGGTNEKLFF
TGTGCCAGCAGTGGTCCTGGCGGGGGGACTAATGAAAAACTGTTTTTT
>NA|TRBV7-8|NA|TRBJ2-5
CASSLPGETQYF
TGTGCCAGCAGCTTGCCGGGAGAGACCCAGTACTTC
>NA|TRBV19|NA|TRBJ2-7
CASSTIGGDLYEQYF
TGTGCCAGTAGCACTATCGGAGGGGACCTCTACGAGCAGTACTTC
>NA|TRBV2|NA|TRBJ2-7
CASQRQYYEQYF
TGTGCCAGCCAACGTCAATACTACGAGCAGTACTTC
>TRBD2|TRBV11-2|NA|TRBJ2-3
CASSLPSGRASTDTQYF
TGTGCCAGCAGCTTACCTAGCGGGAGGGCCAGCACAGATACGCAGTATTTT
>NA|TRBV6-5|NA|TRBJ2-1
CASSHGIPNEQFF
TGTGCCAGCAGTCACGGGATCCCCAATGAGCAGTTCTTC
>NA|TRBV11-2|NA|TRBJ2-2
CASITPGTNTGELFF
TGTGCCTCTATTACGCCCGGGACGAACACCGGGGAGCTGTTTTTT
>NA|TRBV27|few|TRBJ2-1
CASSSDDNEQFF
TGTGCCAGCAGTTCGGACGACAATGAGCAGTTCTTC
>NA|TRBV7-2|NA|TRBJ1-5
CASSLDRAYSNQPQHF
TGTGCCAGCAGCTTAGACAGGGCCTATAGCAATCAGCCCCAGCATTTT
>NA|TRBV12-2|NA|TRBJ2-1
CASRPTSGRAEDHSYNEQFF
TGTGCAAGTCGTCCTACTAGCGGGAGGGCAGAAGATCACTCCTACAATGAGCAGTTCTTC
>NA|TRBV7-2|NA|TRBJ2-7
CASSPLNPSYEQYF
TGTGCCAGCAGCCCGCTTAACCCATCCTACGAGCAGTACTTC
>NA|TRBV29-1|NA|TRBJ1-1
CSVPLRETEAFF
TGCAGCGTCCCATTAAGAGAGACTGAAGCTTTCTTT
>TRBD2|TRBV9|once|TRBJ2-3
CASSKGLAGISDTQYF
TGTGCCAGCAGCAAGGGACTAGCGGGAATATCAGATACGCAGTATTTT
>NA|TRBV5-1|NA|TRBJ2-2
CASSLGQPAANTGELFF
TGCGCCAGCAGCTTGGGGCAACCGGCAGCGAACACCGGGGAGCTGTTTTTT
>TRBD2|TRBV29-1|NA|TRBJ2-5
CSVVFLRLAEETQYF
TGCAGCGTTGTTTTTCTCCGACTAGCGGAAGAGACCCAGTACTTC
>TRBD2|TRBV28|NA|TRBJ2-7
CASSLSGRGEQYF
TGTGCCAGCAGCCTAAGCGGGAGGGGCGAGCAGTACTTC
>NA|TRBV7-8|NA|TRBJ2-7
CASSPPASSNYEQYF
TGTGCCAGCAGCCCCCCTGCTAGTAGCAACTACGAGCAGTACTTC
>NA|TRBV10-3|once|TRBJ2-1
CAIGPGSSTGYNEQFF
TGTGCCATCGGGCCGGGTTCCTCTACGGGGTACAATGAGCAGTTCTTC
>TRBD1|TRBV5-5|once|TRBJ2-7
CASRYSDRPYEQYF
TGTGCCAGCAGATACTCGGACAGGCCCTACGAGCAGTACTTC
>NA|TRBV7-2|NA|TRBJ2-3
CASSLDGSTDTQYF
TGTGCCAGCAGCTTAGATGGGAGCACAGATACGCAGTATTTT
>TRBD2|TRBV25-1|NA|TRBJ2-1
CAIRGGNEQFF
TGTGCCATCCGGGGGGGGAATGAGCAGTTCTTC
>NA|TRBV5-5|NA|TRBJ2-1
CASSLSPGLSSYEQFF
TGTGCCAGCAGCTTGTCTCCGGGACTCAGCAGCTATGAGCAGTTCTTC
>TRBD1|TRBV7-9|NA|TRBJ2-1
CAIDRVPPSNPVEQFF
TGTGCCATAGACAGGGTACCCCCCAGCAACCCCGTTGAGCAGTTCTTC
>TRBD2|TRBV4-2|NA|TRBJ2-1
CASSQAVGRDNEQFF
TGTGCCAGCAGCCAAGCGGTCGGGAGGGACAATGAGCAGTTCTTC
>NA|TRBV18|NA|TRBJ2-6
CASSPPGGSSGANVLTF
TGTGCCAGCTCACCACCCGGCGGCAGCTCTGGGGCCAACGTCCTGACTTTC
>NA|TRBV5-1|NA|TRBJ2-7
CASSLSVSYEQYF
TGCGCCAGCAGCTTATCCGTCTCCTACGAGCAGTACTTC
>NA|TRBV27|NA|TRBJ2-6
CASFGANVLTF
TGTGCCTCTTTCGGGGCCAACGTCCTGACTTTC
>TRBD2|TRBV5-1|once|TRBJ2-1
CASSLRIAGKDEQFF
TGCGCCAGCAGCTTACGGATAGCGGGAAAGGATGAGCAGTTCTTC
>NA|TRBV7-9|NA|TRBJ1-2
CASSLLSREGYTF
TGTGCCAGCAGCTTATTGTCGAGAGAGGGCTACACCTTC
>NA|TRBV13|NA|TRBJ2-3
CASSSRRGLDTQYF
TGTGCCAGCAGCTCCCGAAGGGGTTTGGATACGCAGTATTTT
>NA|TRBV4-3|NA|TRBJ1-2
CASSQDRTEGYTF
TGCGCCAGCAGCCAAGATAGAACGGAAGGCTACACCTTC
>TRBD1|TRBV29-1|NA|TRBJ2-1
CSVEATGTGGLKFF
TGCAGCGTTGAAGCCACGGGAACAGGGGGCCTCAAGTTCTTC
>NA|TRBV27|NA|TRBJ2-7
CASSAWGEGVYEQYF
TGTGCCAGCTCGGCCTGGGGGGAAGGGGTCTACGAGCAGTACTTC
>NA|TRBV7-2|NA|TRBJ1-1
CASSLEFSEAFF
TGTGCCAGCAGCTTAGAGTTTAGTGAAGCTTTCTTT
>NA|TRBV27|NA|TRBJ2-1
CASSTGGPRNEQFF
TGTGCCAGCAGTACCGGAGGGCCGAGGAATGAGCAGTTCTTC
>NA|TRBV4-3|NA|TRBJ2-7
CASSPWQAAYEQYF
TGCGCCAGCAGCCCGTGGCAGGCCGCCTACGAGCAGTACTTC
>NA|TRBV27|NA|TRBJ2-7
CASSPGVKPYEQYF
TGTGCCAGCAGTCCCGGGGTCAAACCCTACGAGCAGTACTTC
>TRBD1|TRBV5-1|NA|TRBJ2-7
CASSSHFPGTESSYEQYF
TGCGCCAGCAGCTCCCACTTTCCCGGGACAGAGAGCTCCTACGAGCAGTACTTC